The entry below describes one T cell receptor beta chain. Its antigen remains unidentified. This specimen comes from a study of cytomegalovirus exposure and HLA in healthy donors. Findings and caveats of the study: The authors enumerated roughly 160 TCR beta chains as linked to cytomegalovirus.

Assay: immunoSEQ multiplex PCR; the TCRdb copy retains only in-frame clones and omits some. The sample comprises around 250,000 clones, 90% of which are singletons, and approximately 3% rests with the top ten. The donors were in the approximately 120-subject validation cohort, distinct from the approximately 700-subject first cohort. The germline V gene encodes CDR1 SGDLS and CDR2 YYNGEE. CDR3 size: 14 residues. Deletions cut 2 bases from V and 0 bases from J, with 7 bases between. The receptor comes from a woman in her twenties or thirties in good health and CMV-seronegative. The chain combines TRBV9 with TRBJ2-3; D unclear. Sequencing input: PBMCs. The CDR3 sequence: CASSVLGSTDTQYF. The CDR3 coding sequence is TGTGCCAGCAGCGTTTTGGGGAGCACAGATACGCAGTATTTT.